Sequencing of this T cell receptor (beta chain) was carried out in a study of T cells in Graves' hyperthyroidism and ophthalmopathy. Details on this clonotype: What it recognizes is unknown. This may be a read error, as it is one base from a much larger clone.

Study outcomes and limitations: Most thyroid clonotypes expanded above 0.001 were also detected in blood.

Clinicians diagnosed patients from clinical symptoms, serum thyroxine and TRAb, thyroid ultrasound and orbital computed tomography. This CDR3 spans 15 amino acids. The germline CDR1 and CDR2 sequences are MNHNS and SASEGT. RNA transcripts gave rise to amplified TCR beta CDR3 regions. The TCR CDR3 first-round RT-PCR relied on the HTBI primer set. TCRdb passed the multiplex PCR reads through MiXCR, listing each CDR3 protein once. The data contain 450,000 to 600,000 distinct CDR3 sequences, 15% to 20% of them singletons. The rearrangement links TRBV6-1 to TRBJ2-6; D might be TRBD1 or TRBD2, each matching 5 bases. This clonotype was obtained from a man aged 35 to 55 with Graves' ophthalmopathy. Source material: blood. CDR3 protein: CASSEARAGATVLTF. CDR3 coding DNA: TGTGCCAGCAGTGAAGCGAGGGCTGGGGCCACCGTCCTGACTTTC.